A single sample is the source of the 4 T cell receptor beta chains below, sequenced in a study of B cell selection in AIRE deficiency. Profiled with immunoSEQ multiplex PCR; TCRdb holds only in-frame clones, not every one. Among fewer than 30,000 clones listed, around 97% were seen once. The sorted conventional CD4 T cells were gated as CD4+CD127+. The material sequenced was CD4+CD127+ conventional T cells sorted from PBMCs. The origin of the receptors is a human donor in good health.

The chain combines TRBV27 with TRBJ2-1; TRBD1 might be the D (5 bases). Germline V gene lookup returns CDR1 MNHEY and CDR2 SMNVEV (reference sequence). This CDR3 contains 16 residues. The V end lost 7 bases, the J end lost 8 bases, and 24 bases lay between the germline ends. The CDR3 sequence: CASTRFGHMGPDEQFF. CDR3 nucleotide sequence: TGTGCCAGCACTCGGTTCGGTCATATGGGGCCGGATGAGCAGTTCTTC.

The chain uses TRBV4-1 and TRBJ2-1; 7 nucleotides agree with TRBD2. This CDR3 is 19 amino acids long. V was pared by 0 bases and J by 9 bases, with 20 bases of the junction left unmatched. CDR1 is MGHRA, CDR2 YSYEKL, per germline. CDR3 loop: CASSQDLGGRSERSSEQFF. The DNA for the CDR3 is TGCGCCAGCAGCCAAGATTTGGGCGGGAGATCGGAACGGTCGAGTGAGCAGTTCTTC.

The chain joins TRBV6-5 to TRBJ2-3; tentative D call: TRBD2 (5 bases). The CDR3 loop spans 13 amino acids. The germline gives CDR1 MNHEY, CDR2 SVGAGI. V was pared by 6 bases and J by 6 bases, with 13 bases between. The CDR3 region is CASRAPGWDTQYF. Here the CDR3 DNA reads TGTGCCAGCAGGGCCCCGGGGTGGGATACGCAGTATTTT.

This clone has a handful of counts. At one boundary the junction diverges from the germline segment, which might be a read error. This chain joins TRBV13 and TRBJ1-3; D is uncertain. This CDR3 is built from 14 residues. CDR1 and CDR2 from the germline V gene are PRHDT and FYEKMQ (reference sequence). CDR3 nucleotides: TGTGCCAACAGCCCCGTAATCTCTGGAAACACCATATATTTT. It is translated as CANSPVISGNTIYF.